A selection of T cell receptor beta chains follows, all from one sample in a study of T cells in localized non-small cell lung cancer. Produced via immunoSEQ multiplex PCR; TCRdb's table is partial and in-frame only. The table has 30,000 or so clones, 89% seen once; the top ten hold 9% to 12%. This material consisted of peripheral blood, taken before any cancer treatment. These receptors all stem from a woman between 40 and 69 years old with stage I lung adenocarcinoma. The CDR3 runs from the conserved cysteine through the conserved F or W. D genes are given only for firm matches. Rows give clone size only sometimes, using once, few, many, or a class for an expanded clone.

J | D | size | V | DNA | CDR3
TRBJ2-2 | NA | NA | TRBV5-1 | TGCGCCAGCACGTTGGGGTCGAACACCGGGGAGCTGTTTTTT | CASTLGSNTGELFF
TRBJ1-2 | NA | NA | TRBV7-9 | TGTGCCAGCAGCCACGGGGAGGAACGGGTTGGCTACACCTTC | CASSHGEERVGYTF
TRBJ2-2 | NA | once | TRBV6-9 | TGTGCCAGCACCTCAGCCGTCACGAACACCGGGGAGCTGTTTTTT | CASTSAVTNTGELFF
TRBJ2-5 | TRBD2 | NA | TRBV28 | TGTGCCAGCAGTTTGGTTCTAGCGGGAGGGCCGAGGGAGACCCAGTACTTC | CASSLVLAGGPRETQYF
TRBJ2-7 | TRBD1 | NA | TRBV6-5 | TGTGCCAGCAGTTACTCGGGACAGGATTTCGAGCAGTACTTC | CASSYSGQDFEQYF
TRBJ2-1 | NA | NA | TRBV7-3 | TGTGCCAGCAGTTCGGGACCATACAAGGGTGAGCAGTTCTTC | CASSSGPYKGEQFF
TRBJ1-2 | NA | NA | TRBV9 | TGTGCCAGCAGCCGAGGGACCCTCACTAACCATGGCTACACCTTC | CASSRGTLTNHGYTF
TRBJ2-5 | NA | NA | TRBV5-1 | TGCGCCAGCAGCTTAATTGGGCTGCAAGAGACCCAGTACTTC | CASSLIGLQETQYF
TRBJ2-1 | NA | few | TRBV11-3 | TGTGCCAGCAGCTTAGATCCCGCCCTCTACAATGAGCAGTTCTTC | CASSLDPALYNEQFF
TRBJ2-1 | TRBD2 | NA | TRBV14 | TGTGCCAGCAGCCAAAATAGCGGGTGGAACAATGAGCAGTTCTTC | CASSQNSGWNNEQFF
TRBJ1-5 | NA | NA | TRBV6-5 | TGTGCCAGCAGTCCGGGACGGAATCAGCCCCAGCATTTT | CASSPGRNQPQHF
TRBJ2-3 | NA | NA | TRBV7-8 | TGTGCCAGCAGCTTAGGACAGGTCGATACGCAGTATTTT | CASSLGQVDTQYF
TRBJ1-6 | NA | NA | TRBV19 | TGTGCCAGTACCTCTGGGGAAGGCCGGTATAATTCACCCCTCCACTTT | CASTSGEGRYNSPLHF
TRBJ2-5 | TRBD1 | NA | TRBV10-3 | TGTGCCATCAGGGACGACAGGGTCCAAGAGACCCAGTACTTC | CAIRDDRVQETQYF
TRBJ2-5 | NA | few | TRBV28 | TGTGCCAGCAGTTTATGGGGGGACGGGGAGACCCAGTACTTC | CASSLWGDGETQYF
TRBJ2-5 | NA | NA | TRBV6-6 | TGTGCCAGCAGTTACTCTCCAACTAGGATGCAAGAGACCCAGTACTTC | CASSYSPTRMQETQYF
TRBJ1-1 | NA | NA | TRBV18 | TGTGCCAGCTCCCCGACAGAATTTGAAGCTTTCTTT | CASSPTEFEAFF
TRBJ2-4 | TRBD1 | NA | TRBV2 | TGTGCCAGCAGTGCCGGACAGGGGAGGGGGCAAAACATTCAGTACTTC | CASSAGQGRGQNIQYF
TRBJ2-3 | TRBD2 | NA | TRBV10-3 | TGTGCCATCAGTGAGCGACAGCGGGGGGGCACAGATACGCAGTATTTT | CAISERQRGGTDTQYF
TRBJ1-1 | NA | once | TRBV7-6 | TGTGCCAGCAGCTCTCAAACGGGGAACACTGAAGCTTTCTTT | CASSSQTGNTEAFF
TRBJ1-1 | TRBD1 | NA | TRBV4-1 | TGCGCCAGCAGCCAAGTCGGGACAGCGAACACTGAAGCTTTCTTT | CASSQVGTANTEAFF
TRBJ2-7 | TRBD1 | NA | TRBV27 | TGTGCCAGCAGTTTATTTGGACAGGGGGCGAACGAGCAGTACTTC | CASSLFGQGANEQYF
TRBJ2-1 | TRBD2 | NA | TRBV5-1 | TGCGCCAGCAGCACCCGACTAGCGGGAGACAGGGGGAATGAGCAGTTCTTC | CASSTRLAGDRGNEQFF
TRBJ2-1 | TRBD2 | NA | TRBV5-1 | TGCGCCAGCAGCTTGGGCCTAGCGGGAGCTTCGAGTGAGCAGTTCTTC | CASSLGLAGASSEQFF
TRBJ1-2 | NA | NA | TRBV28 | TGTGCCAGCTTGACACAGGGCAACTATGGCTACACCTTC | CASLTQGNYGYTF
TRBJ1-5 | NA | few | TRBV30 | TGTGCCTGGAGTGTCATGGCCTCCAGTCCGCCCCAGCATTTT | CAWSVMASSPPQHF
TRBJ1-2 | NA | NA | TRBV6-6 | TGTGCCAGCAGTTACTCGTGGCAGTCCTATGGCTACACCTTC | CASSYSWQSYGYTF
TRBJ2-7 | NA | NA | TRBV7-9 | TGTGCCAGCAGCCCCCGGACGGGCCGGAGCTCCTACGAGCAGTACTTC | CASSPRTGRSSYEQYF
TRBJ2-7 | TRBD2 | NA | TRBV28 | TGTGCCAGCAGTTTACGGGGCCTTAGCGGGAGGGCCGACGAGCAGTACTTC | CASSLRGLSGRADEQYF
TRBJ1-1 | NA | NA | TRBV27 | TGTGCCAGCAGTTTATCACCTAGGGTGGGCACTGAAGCTTTCTTT | CASSLSPRVGTEAFF
TRBJ2-1 | NA | NA | TRBV7-2 | TGTGCCAGCAGCCCCTACAATGAGCAGTTCTTC | CASSPYNEQFF
TRBJ2-3 | NA | once | TRBV2 | TGTGCCAGCAGGGACGGCCTAAGCACAGATACGCAGTATTTT | CASRDGLSTDTQYF